This T cell receptor beta chain was sequenced in a study of T cells in localized non-small cell lung cancer. Overall study results and limits: In the blood, greater T cell density corresponded to longer overall survival. The highest T cell clonality was in uninvolved adjacent lung, above tumor. Of the top 100 tumor clones, median roughly 55 were in adjacent lung, some 30 among its top 100.

As for this clone: Its antigen is unknown.

Clones were sequenced by immunoSEQ multiplex PCR, and TCRdb holds only the in-frame ones, with some missing. The sample shows around 25,000 clones, around 90% of them seen only once. This receptor was obtained from a woman aged 35 to 75 with stage I lung adenocarcinoma. The specimen was peripheral blood, collected before any cancer treatment.

The CDR3 loop is CASSLLTGTGSTDTQYF. The CDR3 nucleotides are TGTGCCAGCAGCTTACTTACCGGGACAGGTAGCACAGATACGCAGTATTTT. The chain joins TRBV4-2 to TRBJ2-3; 8 bases map to TRBD1. V trimming: 5 bases; J trimming: 0 bases; junction bases outside the gene matches: 10. CDR3 length: 17 residues. Germline CDR1 LGHNA, CDR2 YNFKEQ.